This T cell receptor (beta chain) was sequenced for a study of monozygotic twins with cystic fibrosis. Whole-study results and caveats: Nucleotide-identical clonotype sharing was significantly higher within monozygotic CF twin pairs than between unrelated CF individuals. Clonality was generally low (median roughly 0.0095), higher in the most severe patients. In 13 of 16 pairs, V gene usage was closest to the co-twin's.

Germline V gene sequence: CDR1 MNHEY, CDR2 SVGAGI. The CDR3 length is 15 residues. V shed 0 bases and J 4 bases; nucleotides not matched to a gene: 5. Some clones are missing from TCRdb's copy, which holds only in-frame ones; the method was immunoSEQ multiplex PCR. The sample lists 36,000 or so clones; around nine tenths were seen once. Of note for this clone: Its matching antigen is unknown.

The clonotype was recovered from a boy aged 2 to 10 with cystic fibrosis. This chain connects TRBV6-5 to TRBJ1-2; 7 bases are a match to TRBD1. Sequenced input: blood. The CDR3 reads CASSYSRQGTYGYTF. CDR3 nucleotide sequence: TGTGCCAGCAGTTACTCCAGACAGGGAACCTATGGCTACACCTTC.